This T cell receptor (beta chain) is drawn from a study of shared clonotypes between healthy human individuals. Clones were sequenced by immunoSEQ multiplex PCR, and TCRdb holds only the in-frame ones, with some missing. The data show about 1.5 million clones, with approximately 98% seen just once and 0.4% to 0.55% held by the top ten. The CDR3 is 16 amino acids. From germline, CDR1 is SSHAT and CDR2 FNYEAQ (reference sequence). V gave up 4 bases and J gave up 2 bases, with 15 bases separating them. Input material: naive CD4+ T cells sorted from blood. Subset given: CD45RA+ positively selected. This clonotype was sampled from a man aged 30 to 45 in good health. This rearrangement joins TRBV7-7 to TRBJ2-1; a weak D match, TRBD2 (5 bases). DNA for the CDR3: TGTGCCAGCAGCTCCAGAAGCGGTACCCCCTACAATGAGCAGTTCTTC. Its protein is CASSSRSGTPYNEQFF.